The clone carrying this T cell receptor beta chain was recorded a few times. The antigen is undetermined. These data belong to a study of Graves' ophthalmopathy and Graves' hyperthyroidism. The CDR3 is 16 amino acids. With V trimmed by 6 bases and J by 1 base, 9 bases remained unmatched. Germline V gene data show CDR1 as MNHEY and CDR2 as SVGAGI. Broader study findings: This model predicted ophthalmopathy progression (sensitivity 70.59%, specificity about 72%). Discriminating ophthalmopathy from stable hyperthyroidism, a 13-signature model attained a sensitivity of 85% to 90% and a specificity of about 81%.

The diagnosis was founded upon clinical symptoms, serum thyroxine, TRAb, thyroid ultrasound and orbital computed tomography. The authors amplified TCR beta CDR3 regions, and they did so from RNA transcripts for repertoire sequencing. The first round was an RT-PCR with HTBI primers, and the second round was a multiplex PCR. TCRdb ran MiXCR on the multiplex PCR reads and lists one entry per CDR3 protein. The data contain some 1.1 million distinct CDR3 sequences, 35% to 40% of them singletons. The sequenced material came from peripheral blood or thyroid tissue (not recorded which). The TCR sequence derives from an adult man with Graves' hyperthyroidism. V usage is TRBV6-5 and J usage is TRBJ1-5; 7 nucleotides line up with TRBD1. The CDR3 spells CASSGSPTGSNQPQHF. The DNA of the CDR3 is TGTGCCAGCAGCGGATCCCCGACAGGGAGCAATCAGCCCCAGCATTTT.